Below, 32 T cell receptor beta chains from the same sample are listed, as sequenced in a study of control samples from healthy donors and cancer patients. Libraries were prepared by immunoSEQ multiplex PCR; TCRdb keeps only in-frame clonotypes and omits some of them. The top ten hold 1.3% of the sample, which has approximately 87,000 clones, over 85% seen once. Input material: PBMCs. These receptors were obtained from a woman aged 40 to 50 with lung cancer.

By share, this clone counts as medium-sized. The J gene is TRBJ2-3, the V gene TRBV7-2; maybe TRBD2 (7 bases). Germline V gene lookup returns CDR1 SGHTA and CDR2 FQGNSA. Trimming took 3 bases from V and 1 from J, leaving 11 bases between them. CDR3 length equals 15 residues. In DNA, the CDR3 is TGTGCCAGCAGCTTGGGCGGGGGCGGCACAGATACGCAGTATTTT. Translated, it gives CASSLGGGGTDTQYF. Combining the CDR3 with reference TRBV7-2 and TRBJ2-3 gives the whole variable domain GAGVSQSPSNKVTEKGKDVELRCDPISGHTALYWYRQSLGQGLEFLIYFQGNSAPDKSGLPSDRFSAERTGGSVSTLTIQRTQQEDSAVYLCASSLGGGGTDTQYFGPGTRLTVL.

The CDR3 sequence is CASSEESGQNNSPLHF. CDR3 in DNA: TGTGCCAGCAGCGAGGAGTCGGGACAGAATAATTCACCCCTCCACTTT. The chain recombines TRBV2 with TRBJ1-6; TRBD1 matches at 7 bases. Germline loops: CDR1 SNHLY, CDR2 FYNNEI. The CDR3 has 16 amino acids. J was trimmed by 5 bases and V by 6 bases; bases with no gene match: 10.

The gene calls are TRBV18 and TRBJ2-5, with D possibly matching TRBD1 (6 bases). Germline CDR1 is KGHSH and CDR2 is LQKENI. The V gene lost 1 base and the J gene lost 1 base, with 7 bases spanning the gap. The CDR3 runs 14 residues. The CDR3 here is CASSPRTVQETQYF. CDR3 bases: TGTGCCAGCTCACCACGGACAGTCCAAGAGACCCAGTACTTC.

The chain is built from TRBV7-2 and TRBJ2-1; 9 positions agree with TRBD1. J lost 5 bases, V lost 5 bases, and 7 bases had no gene match. The CDR3 runs to 15 residues. Germline CDR1 and CDR2: SGHTA and FQGNSA. CDR3 DNA sequence: TGTGCCAGCAGCGCGAACAGGGGGCTCAACAATGAGCAGTTCTTC. It translates to CASSANRGLNNEQFF.

The V and J genes are TRBV9 and TRBJ2-7; 12 bases map to TRBD1. The CDR3 has 15 residues. From germline, CDR1 is SGDLS and CDR2 YYNGEE. Unmatched junction bases numbered 8, after V lost 4 bases and J lost 6 bases. CDR3 sequence: CASSPQGQGAFEQYF. CDR3 nucleotides: TGTGCCAGCAGCCCCCAGGGACAGGGGGCATTCGAGCAGTACTTC.

The chain joins TRBV6-5 to TRBJ2-2, with D unresolved. The CDR3 totals 14 residues. Trimming left V 7 bases short and J 2 bases short, with 11 bases between. Per germline, CDR1 MNHEY and CDR2 SVGAGI. As DNA, the CDR3 is TGTGCCAGCAAGTCTTTTCCAAACACCGGGGAGCTGTTTTTT. It is translated as CASKSFPNTGELFF.

This clone was observed once. J is TRBJ1-2 and V is TRBV4-1; TRBD1 matches at 9 bases. Germline values: CDR1 MGHRA, CDR2 YSYEKL. CDR3 length: 17 amino acids. The junction had 10 bases not matched to a gene; V was cut back by 0 bases and J by 5 bases. For the CDR3, the DNA is TGCGCCAGCAGCCAAGAGATTGGCCGACAGGGGGAATATGGCTACACCTTC. Translating gives CASSQEIGRQGEYGYTF.

This clone turned up a few times. This chain uses TRBV10-1 with TRBJ2-7; D gene unclear. Germline V lookup: CDR1 WNHNN, CDR2 SYGVQD (reference sequence). The CDR3 totals 14 residues. V was clipped by 3 bases and J by 3 bases, with 12 bases between them. This CDR3 reads CASSEGWQNYEQYF. In DNA form, the CDR3 reads TGCGCCAGCAGTGAAGGTTGGCAGAACTACGAGCAGTACTTC.

This chain joins TRBV4-1 and TRBJ2-2; D gene uncertain. V shed 1 base and J shed 4 bases, with 7 bases lying between them. The CDR3 consists of 14 residues. Germline V lookup: CDR1 MGHRA, CDR2 YSYEKL. The CDR3 sequence is CASSQGGSTGELFF. DNA for the CDR3: TGCGCCAGCAGCCAAGGTGGATCCACCGGGGAGCTGTTTTTT.

V is TRBV14 and J is TRBJ1-1; maybe TRBD1 (5 bases). Trimming shortened V by 1 base and J by 5 bases, and 11 bases separated the two germline ends. The CDR3 runs to 14 residues. Germline V gives CDR1 SGHDN, CDR2 FVKESK. CDR3 in DNA: TGTGCCAGCAGCCAAGTCTTGAAGGGGACTGAAGCTTTCTTT. It encodes CASSQVLKGTEAFF. The entire variable domain, with the rest obtained from reference TRBV14 and TRBJ1-1, is as follows: EAGVTQFPSHSVIEKGQTVTLRCDPISGHDNLYWYRRVMGKEIKFLLHFVKESKQDESGMPNNRFLAERTGGTYSTLKVQPAELEDSGVYFCASSQVLKGTEAFFGQGTRLTVV.

The gene calls are TRBV24-1 and TRBJ1-1; D gene unclear. Trimming pared 6 bases from V and 0 bases from J, leaving 10 bases between. Germline loops: CDR1 KGHDR, CDR2 SFDVKD. The CDR3 is 14 residues long. This CDR3 reads CATSKDHMNTEAFF. CDR3 in DNA: TGTGCCACCAGTAAGGACCACATGAACACTGAAGCTTTCTTT.

This clone showed up just once. This chain connects TRBV4-1 to TRBJ1-2; D not certain. This CDR3 has 14 amino acids. CDR1 and CDR2 (germline): MGHRA, YSYEKL. Trimming stripped 5 bases from V and 6 bases from J, with 16 bases between. The CDR3 bases are TGCGCCAGCAGCGTCGAGAGGGCGGAGAATGGCTACACCTTC. Translation: CASSVERAENGYTF.

The CDR3 nucleotides read TGTGCCACCAGTGATCGTTCGCACAATGAGCAGTTCTTC. The encoded protein is CATSDRSHNEQFF. The chain links TRBV24-1 to TRBJ2-1; no reliable D call. Germline loops: CDR1 KGHDR, CDR2 SFDVKD. The CDR3 totals 13 residues. V was trimmed by 3 bases and J by 5 bases, leaving 7 bases between them.

This clone showed up just once. The genes are TRBV7-9 and TRBJ1-1; 7 bases fit TRBD1. Germline V lookup: CDR1 SEHNR, CDR2 FQNEAQ (reference sequence). The V and J ends lost 5 bases and 0 bases, in that order; junction bases with no gene match: 3. CDR3 length equals 14 residues. CDR3 sequence reads: CASSQGQLNTEAFF. The CDR3 DNA reads as TGTGCCAGCAGCCAGGGACAGCTGAACACTGAAGCTTTCTTT.

The chain links TRBV19 to TRBJ1-1; D gene unclear. Trimming pared 8 bases from V and 2 bases from J, leaving 6 bases between. This CDR3 contains 11 residues. From germline, CDR1 is LNHDA and CDR2 SQIVND (reference sequence). The CDR3 DNA reads TGTGCCAGTGAAGGAAACACTGAAGCTTTCTTT. Its protein product is CASEGNTEAFF. Supplemented by reference TRBV19 and TRBJ1-1, the full variable domain reads DGGITQSPKYLFRKEGQNVTLSCEQNLNHDAMYWYRQDPGQGLRLIYYSQIVNDFQKGDIAEGYSVSREKKESFPLTVTSAQKNPTAFYLCASEGNTEAFFGQGTRLTVV.

V and J are TRBV12-3 or TRBV12-4 and TRBJ1-2, with D perhaps TRBD1 (6 bases). This CDR3 contains 13 residues. Trimming shortened V by 6 bases and J by 4 bases, and 12 bases separated the two germline ends. This chain's CDR3 is CASSFTGTYGYTF. As DNA, the CDR3 is TGTGCCAGCAGCTTTACAGGGACCTATGGCTACACCTTC.

This clone appeared once. The chain carries TRBV19 and TRBJ2-3; TRBD2 aligns across 7 bases. The length of the CDR3 is 16 residues. V was clipped by 2 bases and J by 4 bases; unmatched bases: 9. Germline CDR1 reads LNHDA; CDR2 reads SQIVND (reference sequence). The CDR3: CASSIISGGGPDTQYF. CDR3 in DNA: TGTGCCAGTAGTATAATCTCTGGGGGGGGTCCAGATACGCAGTATTTT.

This rearrangement joins TRBV19 to TRBJ2-3; D remains ambiguous. V was clipped by 4 bases and J by 3 bases, with 14 bases between them. In germline, CDR1 is LNHDA, CDR2 SQIVND (reference sequence). This CDR3 contains 15 residues. This CDR3 is CASSTLDSATDTQYF. The DNA for the CDR3 is TGTGCCAGTAGTACCCTCGACTCGGCTACAGATACGCAGTATTTT. Filled out from reference TRBV19 and TRBJ2-3, the complete variable domain reads DGGITQSPKYLFRKEGQNVTLSCEQNLNHDAMYWYRQDPGQGLRLIYYSQIVNDFQKGDIAEGYSVSREKKESFPLTVTSAQKNPTAFYLCASSTLDSATDTQYFGPGTRLTVL.

This clone was seen just once. V gene TRBV27 combines with J gene TRBJ1-2, with D perhaps matching TRBD1 (6 bases). V gave up 3 bases and J gave up 7 bases, with 15 bases separating them. The CDR3 loop spans 14 amino acids. From germline, CDR1 is MNHEY and CDR2 SMNVEV (reference sequence). DNA for the CDR3: TGTGCCAGCAGTTTCACAGGGTCGCGGGGTGGCTACACCTTC. This translates into CASSFTGSRGGYTF.

The V and J genes are TRBV6-5 and TRBJ1-4; D gene ambiguous. V was cut by 4 bases and J by 7 bases, with 16 bases left in between. The CDR3 contains 15 residues. Germline CDR1 is MNHEY and CDR2 is SVGAGI. Written as DNA, the CDR3 is TGTGCCAGCAGTTTTCGCCAGGAAGCCCTTGAAAAACTGTTTTTT. Encoded protein: CASSFRQEALEKLFF.

The V call is TRBV19, the J call TRBJ1-1; D is possibly TRBD1 (6 bases). Germline V gene lookup returns CDR1 LNHDA and CDR2 SQIVND (reference sequence). The V end was cut by 5 bases, the J end by 5 bases, with 15 bases between. This CDR3 has 14 amino acids. The chain's CDR3 is CASSVQGSGTEAFF. The CDR3 DNA reads TGTGCCAGTAGTGTACAGGGTTCGGGGACTGAAGCTTTCTTT.

V is TRBV30 and J is TRBJ1-6; TRBD1 might be the D (6 bases). Germline assignment: CDR1 GTSNPN and CDR2 SVGIG (reference sequence). The CDR3 totals 17 residues. The germline V and J ends were trimmed by 2 bases and 2 bases, with 16 bases remaining between them. Here the CDR3 DNA reads TGTGCCTGGAGTCTAACCTTCGGGGGCACCTATAATTCACCCCTCCACTTT. This sequence encodes CAWSLTFGGTYNSPLHF.

The V call is TRBV14, the J call TRBJ1-2; D might be TRBD1 (6 bases). The germline V and J ends were trimmed by 0 bases and 0 bases, with 11 bases remaining between them. Germline CDR1 reads SGHDN; CDR2 reads FVKESK. The CDR3 consists of 16 residues. CDR3 region: CASSQDNRVTNYGYTF. In DNA form, the CDR3 reads TGTGCCAGCAGCCAAGATAACAGGGTAACTAACTATGGCTACACCTTC.

The chain has TRBV15 and TRBJ2-7, with D perhaps TRBD2 (6 bases). Germline V gene data show CDR1 as LNHNV and CDR2 as YYDKDF (reference sequence). Trimming cost V 0 bases and J 0 bases, with 9 bases left between them. The CDR3 length is 15 residues. CDR3 sequence (DNA): TGTGCCACCAGCAGAGAGGAGGGGAGCTCCTACGAGCAGTACTTC. Residues: CATSREEGSSYEQYF. The full variable domain, its missing parts supplied by reference TRBV15 and TRBJ2-7, is DAMVIQNPRYQVTQFGKPVTLSCSQTLNHNVMYWYQQKSSQAPKLLFHYYDKDFNNEADTPDNFQSRRPNTSFCFLDIRSPGLGDTAMYLCATSREEGSSYEQYFGPGTRLTVT.

The V call is TRBV7-9, the J call TRBJ2-2, with TRBD1 as a possible D gene (6 bases). From germline, CDR1 is SEHNR and CDR2 FQNEAQ (reference sequence). There are 17 residues in the CDR3. V gave up 3 bases and J gave up 0 bases, with 14 bases separating them. This chain's CDR3 is CASSLDRVTSNTGELFF. The CDR3 coding sequence is TGTGCCAGCAGCTTGGACAGAGTAACCTCGAACACCGGGGAGCTGTTTTTT.

V is TRBV7-9 and J is TRBJ2-7, with D unclear. Germline loops: CDR1 SEHNR, CDR2 FQNEAQ (reference sequence). CDR3 length equals 12 residues. V dropped 1 base and J dropped 9 bases, with 10 bases sitting between them. CDR3 sequence (DNA): TGTGCCAGCAGCTTAGAATTTAGTACGCAGTACTTC. Residues: CASSLEFSTQYF.

This chain uses TRBV5-6 with TRBJ1-1; no firm D call. Trimming took off 2 bases at V and 3 bases at J, with 5 bases between the two ends. Germline-derived CDR1 and CDR2 are SGHDT and YYEEEE. The CDR3 contains 12 residues. In DNA, the CDR3 is TGTGCCAGCAGCTTCGACTACACTGAAGCTTTCTTT. Protein sequence: CASSFDYTEAFF.

This clone was found once. CDR3 in DNA: TGTGCCAGCAGCTCCCGGGGGGATACGCAGTATTTT. Translating it yields CASSSRGDTQYF. This chain joins TRBV6-5 and TRBJ2-3; D perhaps matches TRBD2 (6 bases). Trimming shortened V by 6 bases and J by 6 bases, and 10 bases separated the two germline ends. The CDR3 spans 12 residues. The germline V gene encodes CDR1 MNHEY and CDR2 SVGAGI.

The chain links TRBV5-1 to TRBJ1-3; D remains ambiguous. V lost 6 bases and J 0 bases, leaving 16 bases between the germline ends. The length of the CDR3 is 16 residues. Germline V CDR1 and CDR2: SGHRS, YFSETQ. This CDR3 reads CASTSLDGTSGNTIYF. The CDR3 region has the DNA TGCGCCAGCACGTCTCTGGACGGAACCTCTGGAAACACCATATATTTT.

V gene TRBV4-1 combines with J gene TRBJ1-1; 7 bases match TRBD1. CDR3 length equals 17 residues. The J segment lost 5 bases and the V segment lost 4 bases, leaving 16 bases of the junction unmatched. In germline, CDR1 is MGHRA, CDR2 YSYEKL. In DNA form, the CDR3 reads TGCGCCAGCAGCCTCGGACAGGCGAGAGGCCTGGGAACTGAAGCTTTCTTT. It yields the protein CASSLGQARGLGTEAFF.

This chain uses TRBV14 with TRBJ1-4; possibly TRBD1 for D (5 bases). This CDR3 spans 17 amino acids. Germline-derived CDR1 and CDR2 are SGHDN and FVKESK. The V and J ends lost 2 bases and 3 bases respectively, with 16 bases between them. The CDR3 reads CASSQKTGRASNEKLFF. In DNA, the CDR3 is TGTGCCAGCAGCCAAAAAACGGGCAGGGCGTCTAATGAAAAACTGTTTTTT.

V and J are TRBV5-1 and TRBJ2-5; 8 positions agree with TRBD2. Germline V gene data show CDR1 as SGHRS and CDR2 as YFSETQ. The CDR3 has 14 residues. The V gene end was trimmed by 3 bases and the J gene end by 1 base; junction bases not matched to a gene: 2. CDR3 in DNA: TGCGCCAGCAGCTCCGGGACTAGCCAAGAGACCCAGTACTTC. It translates to CASSSGTSQETQYF.